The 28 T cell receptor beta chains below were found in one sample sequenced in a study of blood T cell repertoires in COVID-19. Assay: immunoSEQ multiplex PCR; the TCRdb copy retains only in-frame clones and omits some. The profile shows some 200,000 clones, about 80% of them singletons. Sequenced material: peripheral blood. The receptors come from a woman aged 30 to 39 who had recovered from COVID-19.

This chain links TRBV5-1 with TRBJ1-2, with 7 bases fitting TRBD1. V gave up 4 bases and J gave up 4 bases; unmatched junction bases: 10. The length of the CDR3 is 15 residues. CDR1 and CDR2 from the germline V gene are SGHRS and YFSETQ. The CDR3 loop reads CASSVQPGQLYGYTF. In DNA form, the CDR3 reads TGCGCCAGCAGCGTCCAACCGGGACAGCTCTATGGCTACACCTTC.

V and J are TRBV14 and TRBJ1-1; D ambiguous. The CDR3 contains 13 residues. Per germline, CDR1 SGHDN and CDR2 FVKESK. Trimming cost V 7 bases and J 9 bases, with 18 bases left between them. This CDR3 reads CASTARVGLKAFF. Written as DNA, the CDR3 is TGTGCCAGCACCGCACGAGTTGGTCTGAAAGCTTTCTTT.

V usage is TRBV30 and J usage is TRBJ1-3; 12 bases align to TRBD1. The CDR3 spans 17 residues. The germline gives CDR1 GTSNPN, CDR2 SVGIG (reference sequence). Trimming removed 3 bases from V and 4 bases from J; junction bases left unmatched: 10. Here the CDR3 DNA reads TGTGCCTGGAGCCCGGGACAGGGGGCGTTTTACGGAAACACCATATATTTT. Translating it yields CAWSPGQGAFYGNTIYF.

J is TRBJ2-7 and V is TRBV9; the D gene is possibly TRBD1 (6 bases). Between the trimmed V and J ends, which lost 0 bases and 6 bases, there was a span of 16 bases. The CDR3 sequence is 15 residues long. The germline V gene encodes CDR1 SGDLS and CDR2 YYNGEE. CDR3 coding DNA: TGTGCCAGCAGCGTAGAGTATCAGGGGATGTCCGAGCAGTACTTC. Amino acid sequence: CASSVEYQGMSEQYF.

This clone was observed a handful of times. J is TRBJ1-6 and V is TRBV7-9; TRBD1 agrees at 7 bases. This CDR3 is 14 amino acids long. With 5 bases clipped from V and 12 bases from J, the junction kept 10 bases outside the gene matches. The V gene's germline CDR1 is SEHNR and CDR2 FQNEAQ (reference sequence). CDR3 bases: TGTGCCAGCAGCAGCTTGACAGGGTATGAACCCCTCCACTTT. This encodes CASSSLTGYEPLHF.

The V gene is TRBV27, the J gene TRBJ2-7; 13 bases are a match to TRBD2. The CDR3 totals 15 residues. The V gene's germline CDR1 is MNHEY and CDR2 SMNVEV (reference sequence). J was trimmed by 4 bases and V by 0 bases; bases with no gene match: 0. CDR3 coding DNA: TGTGCCAGCAGTTTATCGACTAGCGGGAGGTACGAGCAGTACTTC. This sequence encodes CASSLSTSGRYEQYF.

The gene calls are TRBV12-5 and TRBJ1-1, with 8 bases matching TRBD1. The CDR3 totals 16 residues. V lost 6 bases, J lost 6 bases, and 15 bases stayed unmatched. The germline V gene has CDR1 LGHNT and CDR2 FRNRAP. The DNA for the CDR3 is TGTGCTAGTGGCCGAGACAGGGGACTCATTCGGCCTGAAGCTTTCTTT. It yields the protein CASGRDRGLIRPEAFF.

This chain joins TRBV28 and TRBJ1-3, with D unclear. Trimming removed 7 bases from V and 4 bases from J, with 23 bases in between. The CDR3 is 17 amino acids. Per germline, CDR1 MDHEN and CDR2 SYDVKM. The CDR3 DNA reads TGTGCCAGCACCTTCTTGGACTTTGGAGCGACGGGAAACACCATATATTTT. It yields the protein CASTFLDFGATGNTIYF.

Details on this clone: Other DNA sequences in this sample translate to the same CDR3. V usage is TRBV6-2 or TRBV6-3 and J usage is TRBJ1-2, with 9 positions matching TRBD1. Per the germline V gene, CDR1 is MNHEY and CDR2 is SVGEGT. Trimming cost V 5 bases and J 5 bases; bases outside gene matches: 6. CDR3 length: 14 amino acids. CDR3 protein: CASSPGQGGYGYTF. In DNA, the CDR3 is TGTGCCAGCAGTCCGGGACAGGGAGGTTATGGCTACACCTTC.

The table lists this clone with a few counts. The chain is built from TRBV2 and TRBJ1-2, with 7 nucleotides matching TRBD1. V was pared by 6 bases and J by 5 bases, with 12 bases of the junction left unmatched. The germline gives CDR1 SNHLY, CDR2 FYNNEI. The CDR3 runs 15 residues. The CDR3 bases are TGTGCCAGCAGAGGGGACAGCCTCTTGCTATATGGCTACACCTTC. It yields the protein CASRGDSLLLYGYTF.

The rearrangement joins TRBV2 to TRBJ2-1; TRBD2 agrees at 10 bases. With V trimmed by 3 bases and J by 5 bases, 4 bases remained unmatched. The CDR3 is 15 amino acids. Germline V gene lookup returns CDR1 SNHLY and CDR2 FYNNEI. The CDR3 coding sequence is TGTGCCAGCAGTGACCCTAGCGGGAGTAACAATGAGCAGTTCTTC. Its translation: CASSDPSGSNNEQFF.

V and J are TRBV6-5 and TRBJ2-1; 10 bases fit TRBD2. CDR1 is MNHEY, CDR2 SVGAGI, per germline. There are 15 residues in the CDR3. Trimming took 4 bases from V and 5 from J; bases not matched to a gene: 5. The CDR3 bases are TGTGCCAGCAGTTTCAGGACTAGCGGAAACAATGAGCAGTTCTTC. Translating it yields CASSFRTSGNNEQFF.

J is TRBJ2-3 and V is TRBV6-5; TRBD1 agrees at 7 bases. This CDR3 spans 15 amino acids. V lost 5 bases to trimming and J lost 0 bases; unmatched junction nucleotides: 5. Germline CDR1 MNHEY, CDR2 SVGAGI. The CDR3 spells CASSHRGLSTDTQYF. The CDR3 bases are TGTGCCAGCAGTCACAGGGGCCTCAGCACAGATACGCAGTATTTT.

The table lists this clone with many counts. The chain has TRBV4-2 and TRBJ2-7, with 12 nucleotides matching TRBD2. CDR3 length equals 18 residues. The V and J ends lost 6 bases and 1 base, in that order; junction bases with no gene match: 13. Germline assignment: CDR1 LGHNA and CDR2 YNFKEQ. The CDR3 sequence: CASSPVITGTSGSYEQYF. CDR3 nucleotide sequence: TGTGCCAGCAGTCCAGTAATAACAGGGACTAGCGGGTCCTACGAGCAGTACTTC.

As DNA, the CDR3 is TGCGCCAGCAGCTCCGGGGGTTACGAGCAGTACTTC. It codes for CASSSGGYEQYF. The chain links TRBV5-1 to TRBJ2-7; possibly TRBD2 for D (6 bases). This CDR3 has 12 amino acids. V lost 3 bases to trimming and J lost 4 bases, with 8 bases between them. Germline V CDR1 and CDR2: SGHRS, YFSETQ.

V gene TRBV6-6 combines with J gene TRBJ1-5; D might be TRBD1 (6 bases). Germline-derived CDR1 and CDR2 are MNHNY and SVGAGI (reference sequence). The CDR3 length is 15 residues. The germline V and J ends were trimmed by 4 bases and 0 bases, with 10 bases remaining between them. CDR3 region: CASSLTGYSNQPQHF. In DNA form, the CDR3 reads TGTGCCAGCAGTTTAACAGGGTATAGCAATCAGCCCCAGCATTTT.

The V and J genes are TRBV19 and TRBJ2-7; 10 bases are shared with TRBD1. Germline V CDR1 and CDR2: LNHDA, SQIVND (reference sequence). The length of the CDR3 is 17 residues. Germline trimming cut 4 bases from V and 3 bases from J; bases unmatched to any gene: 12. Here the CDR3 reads CASSTRTRTGGLYEQYF. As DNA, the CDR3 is TGTGCCAGTAGTACAAGAACTAGGACAGGGGGGCTCTACGAGCAGTACTTC. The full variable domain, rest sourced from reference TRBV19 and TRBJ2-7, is DGGITQSPKYLFRKEGQNVTLSCEQNLNHDAMYWYRQDPGQGLRLIYYSQIVNDFQKGDIAEGYSVSREKKESFPLTVTSAQKNPTAFYLCASSTRTRTGGLYEQYFGPGTRLTVT.

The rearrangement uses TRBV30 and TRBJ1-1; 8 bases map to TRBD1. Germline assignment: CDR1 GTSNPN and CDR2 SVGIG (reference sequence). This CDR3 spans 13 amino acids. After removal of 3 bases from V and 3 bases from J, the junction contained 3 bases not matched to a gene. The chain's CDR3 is CAWSTQGDTEAFF. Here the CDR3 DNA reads TGTGCCTGGAGCACACAGGGGGACACTGAAGCTTTCTTT.

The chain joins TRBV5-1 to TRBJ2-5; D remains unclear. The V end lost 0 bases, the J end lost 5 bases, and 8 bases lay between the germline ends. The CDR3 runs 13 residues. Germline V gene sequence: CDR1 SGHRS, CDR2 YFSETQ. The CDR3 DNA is TGCGCCAGCAGCTTGGAATCGGAGGAGACCCAGTACTTC. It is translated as CASSLESEETQYF.

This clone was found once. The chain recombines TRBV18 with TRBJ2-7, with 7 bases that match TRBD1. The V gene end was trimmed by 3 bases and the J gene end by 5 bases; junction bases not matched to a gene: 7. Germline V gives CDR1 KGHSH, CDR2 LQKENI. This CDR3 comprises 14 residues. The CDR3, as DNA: TGTGCCAGCTCACCGCCGACAGGGTCCGACGAGCAGTACTTC. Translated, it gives CASSPPTGSDEQYF.

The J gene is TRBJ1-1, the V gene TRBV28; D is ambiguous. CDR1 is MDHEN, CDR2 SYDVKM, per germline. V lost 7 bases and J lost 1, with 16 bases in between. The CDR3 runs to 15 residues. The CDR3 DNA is TGTGCCAGCACGAACCCCGCGCGGGGGAACACTGAAGCTTTCTTT. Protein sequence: CASTNPARGNTEAFF.

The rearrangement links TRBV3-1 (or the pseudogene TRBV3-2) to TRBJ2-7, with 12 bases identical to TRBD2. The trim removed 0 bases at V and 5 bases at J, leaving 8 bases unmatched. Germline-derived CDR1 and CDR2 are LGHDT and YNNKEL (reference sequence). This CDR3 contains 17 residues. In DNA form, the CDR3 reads TGTGCCAGCAGCCAAGAGAAGACTAGCGGGAGTGTCAACGAGCAGTACTTC. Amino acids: CASSQEKTSGSVNEQYF.

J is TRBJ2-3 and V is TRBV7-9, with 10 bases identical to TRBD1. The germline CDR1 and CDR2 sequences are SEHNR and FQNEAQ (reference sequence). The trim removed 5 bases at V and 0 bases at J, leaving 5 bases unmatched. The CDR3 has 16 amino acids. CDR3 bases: TGTGCCAGCAGCACAGACAGGGGGCTTAGCACAGATACGCAGTATTTT. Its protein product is CASSTDRGLSTDTQYF.

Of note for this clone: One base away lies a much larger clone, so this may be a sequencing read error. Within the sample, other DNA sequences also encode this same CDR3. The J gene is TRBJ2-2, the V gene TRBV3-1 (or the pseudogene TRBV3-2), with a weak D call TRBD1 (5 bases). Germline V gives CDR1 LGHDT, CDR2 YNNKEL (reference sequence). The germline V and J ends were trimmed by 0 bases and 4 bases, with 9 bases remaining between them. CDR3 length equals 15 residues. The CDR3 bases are TGTGCCAGCAGCCAAGACAGGGTATTCACCGGGGAGCTGTTTTTT. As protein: CASSQDRVFTGELFF.

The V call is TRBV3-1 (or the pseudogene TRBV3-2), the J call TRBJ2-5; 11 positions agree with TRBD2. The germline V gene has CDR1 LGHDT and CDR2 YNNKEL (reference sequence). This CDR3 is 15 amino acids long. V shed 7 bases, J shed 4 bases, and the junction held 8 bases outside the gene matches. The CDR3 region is CASTPLAGGGETQYF. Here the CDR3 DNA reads TGTGCCAGCACCCCTCTAGCGGGAGGAGGAGAGACCCAGTACTTC.

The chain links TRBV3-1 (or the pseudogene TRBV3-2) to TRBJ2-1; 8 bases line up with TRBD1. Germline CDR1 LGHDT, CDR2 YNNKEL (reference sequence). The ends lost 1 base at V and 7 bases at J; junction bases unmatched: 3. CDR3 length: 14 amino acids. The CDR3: CASSQGDRLNEQFF. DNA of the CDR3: TGTGCCAGCAGCCAAGGGGACAGGCTTAATGAGCAGTTCTTC.

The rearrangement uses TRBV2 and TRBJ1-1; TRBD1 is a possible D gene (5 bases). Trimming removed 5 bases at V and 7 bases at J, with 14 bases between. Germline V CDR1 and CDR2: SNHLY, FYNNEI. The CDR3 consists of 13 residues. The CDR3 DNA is TGTGCCAGCAGTTTAAAGGACACCCTTGAAGCTTTCTTT. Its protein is CASSLKDTLEAFF. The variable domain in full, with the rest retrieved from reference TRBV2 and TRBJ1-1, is EPEVTQTPSHQVTQMGQEVILRCVPISNHLYFYWYRQILGQKVEFLVSFYNNEISEKSEIFDDQFSVERPDGSNFTLKIRSTKLEDSAMYFCASSLKDTLEAFFGQGTRLTVV.

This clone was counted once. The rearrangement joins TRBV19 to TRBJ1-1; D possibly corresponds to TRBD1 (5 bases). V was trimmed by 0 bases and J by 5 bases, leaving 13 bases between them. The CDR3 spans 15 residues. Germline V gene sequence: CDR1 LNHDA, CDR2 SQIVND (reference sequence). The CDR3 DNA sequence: TGTGCCAGTAGTATAGATTACATCGGGGGTACTGAAGCTTTCTTT. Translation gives CASSIDYIGGTEAFF.